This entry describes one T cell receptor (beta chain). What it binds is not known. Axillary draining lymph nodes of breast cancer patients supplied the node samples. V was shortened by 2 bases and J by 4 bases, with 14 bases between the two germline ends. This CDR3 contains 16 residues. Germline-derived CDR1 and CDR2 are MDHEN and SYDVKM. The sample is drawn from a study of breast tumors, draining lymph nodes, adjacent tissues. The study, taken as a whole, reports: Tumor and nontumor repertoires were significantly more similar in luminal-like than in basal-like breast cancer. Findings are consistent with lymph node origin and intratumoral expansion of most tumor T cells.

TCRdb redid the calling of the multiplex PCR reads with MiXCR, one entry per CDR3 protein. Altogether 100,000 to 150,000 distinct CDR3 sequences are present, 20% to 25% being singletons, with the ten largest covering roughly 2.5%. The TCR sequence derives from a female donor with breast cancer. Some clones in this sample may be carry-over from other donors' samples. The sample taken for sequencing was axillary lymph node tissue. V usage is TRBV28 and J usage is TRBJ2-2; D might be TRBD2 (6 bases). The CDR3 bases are TGTGCCAGCAGTTTAGGCGGGATCCAATCCACCGGGGAGCTGTTTTTT. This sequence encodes CASSLGGIQSTGELFF.